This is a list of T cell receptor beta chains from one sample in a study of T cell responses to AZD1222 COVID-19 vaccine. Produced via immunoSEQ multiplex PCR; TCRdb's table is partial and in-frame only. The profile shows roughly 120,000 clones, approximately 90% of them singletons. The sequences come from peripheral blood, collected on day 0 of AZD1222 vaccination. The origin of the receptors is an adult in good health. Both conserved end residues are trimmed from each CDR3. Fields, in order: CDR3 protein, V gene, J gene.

ASSIERGNQPQH	TRBV19	TRBJ1-5
ASSSRLAGALHEQF	TRBV6-5	TRBJ2-1
ATLAFRNTIY	TRBV28	TRBJ1-3
ASTIDSSGQYNEQF	TRBV9	TRBJ2-1
ASSLNTGGYGYT	TRBV28	TRBJ1-2
ASSESGGADTGELF	TRBV6-4	TRBJ2-2
ASSAGTAGPTQY	TRBV6-4	TRBJ2-3
ASKLGSSYNEQF	TRBV28	TRBJ2-1
ASSVWTVNTGELF	TRBV9	TRBJ2-2
ASSLIGEGNTGELF	TRBV28	TRBJ2-2
ATSREASGSQETQY	TRBV15	TRBJ2-5
ASSERGQGARNTIY	TRBV6-1	TRBJ1-3
AGWDTRPIQPQH	TRBV5-3	TRBJ1-5
ASSYYRGGNEQF	TRBV6-5	TRBJ2-1
ASSYRASEETQY	TRBV6-2/TRBV6-3	TRBJ2-5
AISDGTVAKNIQY	TRBV10-3	TRBJ2-4
ASGGREGEKLF	TRBV5-4	TRBJ1-4
ASSYGGGTDTQY	TRBV6-5	TRBJ2-3
ASTGMALGQPQH	TRBV19	TRBJ1-5
ASSQAGQMNTEAF	TRBV3-1/TRBV3-2	TRBJ1-1
ASSQAPTGLNEQF	TRBV4-3	TRBJ2-1
ASSPRGQNNEQF	TRBV19	TRBJ2-1
ASSRRLSGSTDTQY	TRBV5-4	TRBJ2-3
ASSYIGRDYGYT	TRBV7-8	TRBJ1-2
ASSDRGSNYGYT	TRBV28	TRBJ1-2
ASKGDRAVGNTEAF	TRBV19	TRBJ1-1
ASRGSGQGGNQPQH	TRBV19	TRBJ1-5
ASSGRPAYNEQF	TRBV27	TRBJ2-1
ASSRSSGRYNEQF	TRBV27	TRBJ2-1
ASTSTATNEKLF	TRBV28	TRBJ1-4
ASSTRGGPGNTIY	TRBV6-6	TRBJ1-3
ASSAKGVGYEQY	TRBV9	TRBJ2-7
ASSSRTGDYEQY	TRBV2	TRBJ2-7
ASKGGAEDTQY	TRBV9	TRBJ2-3
ATSVGNTGELF	TRBV12-3/TRBV12-4	TRBJ2-2